What follows are 7 T cell receptor beta chains derived from one specimen sequenced in a study of cytomegalovirus exposure and HLA in healthy donors. Amplification used 60 Vbeta primers and 13 Jbeta primers. Assay: immunoSEQ multiplex PCR; the TCRdb copy retains only in-frame clones and omits some. The data contain some 120,000 clones, approximately 74% of them singletons. Sequenced sample: PBMCs. These receptors were taken from a man aged 40-55 years in good health and CMV-seropositive.

The chain links TRBV18 to TRBJ1-5, with D possibly TRBD1 on 6 matching bases. Trimming cost V 3 bases and J 7 bases, with 10 bases left between them. CDR1 and CDR2 (germline): KGHSH, LQKENI. There are 13 residues in the CDR3. The CDR3 reads CASSPGQNQPQHF. The DNA of the CDR3 is TGTGCCAGCTCACCCGGACAGAACCAGCCCCAGCATTTT. Using reference TRBV18 and TRBJ1-5 for the parts outside the CDR3, the full variable domain is NAGVMQNPRHLVRRRGQEARLRCSPMKGHSHVYWYRQLPEEGLKFMVYLQKENIIDESGMPKERFSAEFPKEGPSILRIQQVVRGDSAAYFCASSPGQNQPQHFGDGTRLSIL.

The chain links TRBV7-2 to TRBJ2-1, with D perhaps TRBD1 (6 bases). Trimming took 6 bases from V and 10 from J, leaving 10 bases between them. This CDR3 comprises 11 residues. CDR1 and CDR2 (germline): SGHTA, FQGNSA. CDR3 loop: CASRKDREQFF. CDR3 DNA sequence: TGTGCCAGCAGAAAAGACAGGGAGCAGTTCTTC.

V gene TRBV5-1 combines with J gene TRBJ1-1; 8 nucleotides align to TRBD1. V dropped 3 bases and J dropped 0; count of bases not matched to a gene: 7. The CDR3 is made up of 16 amino acids. CDR1 and CDR2 (germline): SGHRS, YFSETQ. The CDR3 DNA is TGCGCCAGCAGCTCGCAGGGGGCACTTGTGAACACTGAAGCTTTCTTT. This sequence encodes CASSSQGALVNTEAFF.

The V call is TRBV28, the J call TRBJ2-2; D might be TRBD1 (5 bases). Germline CDR1 and CDR2: MDHEN and SYDVKM. CDR3 length equals 15 residues. Between the trimmed V and J ends, which lost 1 base and 4 bases, there was a span of 10 bases. The CDR3 coding sequence is TGTGCCAGCAGTTTATTCCAGGGTCCCACCGGGGAGCTGTTTTTT. Its protein is CASSLFQGPTGELFF. Drawing the rest from reference TRBV28 and TRBJ2-2, the complete variable domain is DVKVTQSSRYLVKRTGEKVFLECVQDMDHENMFWYRQDPGLGLRLIYFSYDVKMKEKGDIPEGYSVSREKKERFSLILESASTNQTSMYLCASSLFQGPTGELFFGEGSRLTVL.

The chain uses TRBV7-2 and TRBJ1-1; no firm D call. Trimming cost V 5 bases and J 1 base, with 11 bases left between them. The CDR3 extends over 14 amino acids. CDR1 and CDR2 from the germline V gene are SGHTA and FQGNSA. This CDR3 reads CASSRAYGNTEAFF. CDR3 sequence (DNA): TGTGCCAGCAGCCGAGCCTACGGGAACACTGAAGCTTTCTTT.

The chain joins TRBV28 to TRBJ2-7; D is possibly TRBD2 (6 bases). From germline, CDR1 is MDHEN and CDR2 SYDVKM. Trimming cost V 3 bases and J 0 bases, with 27 bases left between them. This CDR3 spans 20 amino acids. The CDR3 DNA reads TGTGCCAGCAGTTTTTCACCCGGCCAGAGGGTAGCGGCCGCCTCCTACGAGCAGTACTTC. This gives the protein CASSFSPGQRVAAASYEQYF.

This chain uses TRBV28 with TRBJ1-4; 7 bases align to TRBD1. This CDR3 is built from 14 residues. With 10 bases clipped from V and 4 bases from J, the junction kept 9 bases outside the gene matches. CDR1 and CDR2 (germline): MDHEN, SYDVKM. CDR3: CAIAPGQSNEKLFF. The CDR3 nucleotides are TGTGCCATCGCTCCGGGACAGAGTAATGAAAAACTGTTTTTT.